Shown below are 32 T cell receptor beta chains from a single sample sequenced in a study of cytomegalovirus exposure and HLA in healthy donors. PCR involved 60 Vbeta and 13 Jbeta primers. The protocol was immunoSEQ multiplex PCR, while the TCRdb copy is restricted to in-frame clones and leaves out a portion. The table lists fewer than 150,000 clones, around 81% of them singletons. The specimen sequenced was PBMCs. Receptor source: a man in his forties or fifties in good health and CMV-seropositive.

This clone was seen a handful of times. The CDR3 reads CASSPPSRTGNEKLFF. The CDR3 DNA is TGTGCCAGCTCACCACCTTCTAGGACAGGGAATGAAAAACTGTTTTTT. J is TRBJ1-4 and V is TRBV18; 8 nucleotides align to TRBD1. CDR3 length: 16 amino acids. Germline V gene data show CDR1 as KGHSH and CDR2 as LQKENI. V shed 0 bases and J 5 bases; nucleotides not matched to a gene: 5.

The rearrangement uses TRBV4-3 and TRBJ1-1; 8 positions agree with TRBD1. There are 14 residues in the CDR3. The germline V gene encodes CDR1 LGHNA and CDR2 YSLEER. V trimming: 4 bases; J trimming: 8 bases; junction bases outside the gene matches: 9. The CDR3 bases are TGCGCCAGCAGCCTTTCAGGACAGGGCATGGAAGCTTTCTTT. As protein: CASSLSGQGMEAFF.

The chain uses TRBV4-2 and TRBJ1-1; perhaps TRBD1 as D (5 bases). Germline values: CDR1 LGHNA, CDR2 YNFKEQ. The V and J ends lost 2 bases and 4 bases respectively, with 14 bases between them. The CDR3 runs to 15 residues. CDR3: CASSQLSGGTTEAFF. The DNA for the CDR3 is TGTGCCAGCAGCCAACTATCTGGCGGGACCACTGAAGCTTTCTTT.

The J gene is TRBJ1-3, the V gene TRBV4-2, with D maybe TRBD1 (5 bases). Germline lookup yields CDR1 LGHNA and CDR2 YNFKEQ. The CDR3 is 16 amino acids. V was trimmed by 1 base and J by 0 bases, leaving 10 bases between them. CDR3 region: CASSQGGSSSGNTIYF. CDR3 sequence (DNA): TGTGCCAGCAGCCAAGGGGGCAGCAGCTCTGGAAACACCATATATTTT.

The V call is TRBV5-6, the J call TRBJ2-5, with a tentative D call TRBD1 (6 bases). The DNA matches TRBJ2-7 better at its end, which makes the J call doubtful. Germline CDR1 SGHDT, CDR2 YYEEEE. This CDR3 has 14 amino acids. In nucleotides, the CDR3 is TGTGCCAGCAGCCCTACAGGGAAGGGCTACGAGCAGTACTTC. This codes for CASSPTGKGYEQYF.

The chain carries TRBV2 and TRBJ1-2; 8 positions agree with TRBD1. V was clipped by 3 bases and J by 6 bases; unmatched bases: 6. The CDR3 length is 14 residues. Per germline, CDR1 SNHLY and CDR2 FYNNEI. CDR3 DNA: TGTGCCAGCAGTGACCGAAGGACAGGGAATGGCTACACCTTC. The encoded protein is CASSDRRTGNGYTF.

The CDR3 DNA reads as TGTGCCAGCAGTTACTCAGCGGACAGATCCAACGAGCAGTACTTC. Amino acid sequence: CASSYSADRSNEQYF. V is TRBV6-5 and J is TRBJ2-7; maybe TRBD1 (6 bases). V was trimmed by 0 bases and J by 5 bases, leaving 14 bases between them. The CDR3 runs to 15 residues. Per germline, CDR1 MNHEY and CDR2 SVGAGI.

This clone has only one observation. V usage is TRBV11-2 and J usage is TRBJ2-1, with TRBD2 identical over 9 bases. The germline gives CDR1 SGHAT, CDR2 FQNNGV. The CDR3 totals 15 residues. V was clipped by 4 bases and J by 9 bases; unmatched bases: 10. The CDR3 loop reads CASSSGGRAFGEQFF. CDR3 nucleotides: TGTGCCAGCAGCTCTGGCGGGAGGGCCTTTGGTGAGCAGTTCTTC.

Here the CDR3 DNA reads TGTGCCAGCTCACCACTGGACACGGGCACCGGGGAGCTGTTTTTT. This codes for CASSPLDTGTGELFF. The chain couples TRBV18 to TRBJ2-2, with D perhaps matching TRBD1 (5 bases). The CDR3 is 15 amino acids. Trimming cost V 1 base and J 4 bases, with 10 bases left between them. The germline V gene encodes CDR1 KGHSH and CDR2 LQKENI.

The chain recombines TRBV7-2 with TRBJ2-5; 9 bases are a match to TRBD1. V was pared by 2 bases and J by 5 bases, with 3 bases of the junction left unmatched. The CDR3 is 14 residues long. Germline lookup yields CDR1 SGHTA and CDR2 FQGNSA. CDR3 DNA sequence: TGTGCCAGCAGCTTAATGACAGGGGGGGAGACCCAGTACTTC. The encoded protein is CASSLMTGGETQYF. Filled out from reference TRBV7-2 and TRBJ2-5, the complete variable domain reads GAGVSQSPSNKVTEKGKDVELRCDPISGHTALYWYRQSLGQGLEFLIYFQGNSAPDKSGLPSDRFSAERTGGSVSTLTIQRTQQEDSAVYLCASSLMTGGETQYFGPGTRLLVL.

This clone was observed a handful of times. The genes are TRBV4-2 and TRBJ1-1, with D possibly TRBD1 on 5 matching bases. The CDR3 covers 14 residues. The germline gives CDR1 LGHNA, CDR2 YNFKEQ. The V and J ends lost 4 bases and 7 bases respectively, with 16 bases between them. DNA for the CDR3: TGTGCCAGCAGCCTATATCTCACAGGATTTGAAGCTTTCTTT. Its translation: CASSLYLTGFEAFF.

This clone has only a few counts. CDR3 DNA sequence: TGTGCTAGTGGCCTTTTTTACTTGGAAGCTTTCTTT. Translating gives CASGLFYLEAFF. The chain joins TRBV12-5 to TRBJ1-1; D is uncertain. V was pared by 6 bases and J by 8 bases, with 13 bases between. CDR1 LGHNT and CDR2 FRNRAP come from the germline V gene. CDR3 size: 12 residues. The full variable domain, in which reference TRBV12-5 and TRBJ1-1 provide the parts outside the CDR3, is DARVTQTPRHKVTEMGQEVTMRCQPILGHNTVFWYRQTMMQGLELLAYFRNRAPLDDSGMPKDRFSAEMPDATLATLKIQPSEPRDSAVYFCASGLFYLEAFFGQGTRLTVV.

This clone was counted only a few times. The chain combines TRBV28 with TRBJ2-5; 10 bases are a match to TRBD1. Germline trimming cut 5 bases from V and 6 bases from J; bases unmatched to any gene: 3. The germline CDR1 and CDR2 sequences are MDHEN and SYDVKM. This CDR3 is built from 13 residues. The CDR3 coding sequence is TGTGCCAGCAGTCGGACAGGGGGGAAGACCCAGTACTTC. Residues: CASSRTGGKTQYF.

A few counts support this clone. J is TRBJ2-3 and V is TRBV7-8; 9 bases align to TRBD1. The CDR3 has 15 amino acids. The V gene end was trimmed by 4 bases and the J gene end by 5 bases; junction bases not matched to a gene: 7. CDR1 and CDR2 (germline): SGHVS, FQNEAQ. The CDR3 protein is CASSSWDRARDTQYF. The CDR3 DNA is TGTGCCAGCAGCTCGTGGGACAGGGCCCGAGATACGCAGTATTTT.

The genes are TRBV28 and TRBJ2-7, with D perhaps matching TRBD1 (6 bases). In germline, CDR1 is MDHEN, CDR2 SYDVKM. The CDR3 extends over 14 amino acids. V shed 5 bases and J shed 3 bases, with 14 bases lying between them. CDR3 region: CASSPGTSDYEQYF. In DNA form, the CDR3 reads TGTGCCAGCAGTCCCGGGACATCCGACTACGAGCAGTACTTC.

The chain recombines TRBV19 with TRBJ2-1, with D perhaps TRBD1 (6 bases). From germline, CDR1 is LNHDA and CDR2 SQIVND (reference sequence). The CDR3 totals 13 residues. CDR3 coding DNA: TGTGCTGTGACAGGAAGGTCCTACAATGAGCAGTTCTTC. It translates to CAVTGRSYNEQFF. The complete variable domain, with remaining parts taken from reference TRBV19 and TRBJ2-1, reads DGGITQSPKYLFRKEGQNVTLSCEQNLNHDAMYWYRQDPGQGLRLIYYSQIVNDFQKGDIAEGYSVSREKKESFPLTVTSAQKNPTAFYLCAVTGRSYNEQFFGPGTRLTVL.

The chain couples TRBV27 to TRBJ2-1; tentatively, D is TRBD1 (6 bases). The CDR3 is 14 residues long. Trimming pared 4 bases from V and 2 bases from J, leaving 9 bases between. Germline CDR1 reads MNHEY; CDR2 reads SMNVEV (reference sequence). This chain's CDR3 is CASSSDSPYNEQFF. CDR3 DNA: TGTGCCAGCAGTTCGGACAGCCCCTACAATGAGCAGTTCTTC.

The rearrangement uses TRBV5-8 and TRBJ1-1, with 8 bases that match TRBD1. The trim removed 3 bases at V and 6 bases at J, leaving 7 bases unmatched. CDR3 length: 14 amino acids. CDR1 SGHTS and CDR2 YDEGEE come from the germline V gene. The CDR3 DNA follows: TGTGCCAGCAGCTCCGGACAGGGAAACCCTGAAGCTTTCTTT. The encoded protein is CASSSGQGNPEAFF.

This clone came up once. This chain uses TRBV5-1 with TRBJ2-5; 7 nucleotides line up with TRBD2. V shed 7 bases, J shed 2 bases, and the junction held 11 bases outside the gene matches. This CDR3 spans 15 amino acids. Looked up from germline, CDR1 is SGHRS and CDR2 is YFSETQ. CDR3 coding DNA: TGCGCCAGCTATGGGCCTAGCGGAGATCAAGAGACCCAGTACTTC. This encodes CASYGPSGDQETQYF.

V and J are TRBV2 and TRBJ2-3; D not resolved. This CDR3 comprises 16 residues. Germline CDR1 and CDR2: SNHLY and FYNNEI. Trimming shortened V by 2 bases and J by 2 bases, and 14 bases separated the two germline ends. The DNA for the CDR3 is TGTGCCAGCAGTGAATGGGCCTCCTCCCACACAGATACGCAGTATTTT. It yields the protein CASSEWASSHTDTQYF.

The chain employs TRBV28 and TRBJ2-2; maybe TRBD2 (6 bases). Trimming took 6 bases from V and 5 from J, leaving 10 bases between them. This CDR3 has 13 amino acids. Germline loops: CDR1 MDHEN, CDR2 SYDVKM. CDR3 region: CASRDGGTGELFF. The CDR3 DNA reads as TGTGCCAGCAGAGACGGAGGGACCGGGGAGCTGTTTTTT. The entire variable domain, with the rest obtained from reference TRBV28 and TRBJ2-2, is as follows: DVKVTQSSRYLVKRTGEKVFLECVQDMDHENMFWYRQDPGLGLRLIYFSYDVKMKEKGDIPEGYSVSREKKERFSLILESASTNQTSMYLCASRDGGTGELFFGEGSRLTVL.

The chain has TRBV5-8 and TRBJ1-5; D gene unclear. Germline CDR1 and CDR2: SGHTS and YDEGEE. V lost 4 bases to trimming and J lost 3 bases, with 11 bases between them. The CDR3 has 14 residues. CDR3 in amino acids: CASSPRQINQPQHF. The DNA for the CDR3 is TGTGCCAGCAGCCCGCGGCAGATCAATCAGCCCCAGCATTTT.

The chain joins TRBV18 to TRBJ1-2; tentatively, D is TRBD1 (5 bases). The CDR3 consists of 14 residues. The ends were cut back, 4 bases at V and 3 bases at J, with 12 bases in the middle. CDR1 is KGHSH, CDR2 LQKENI, per germline. The CDR3 reads CASSRQQVDYGYTF. The CDR3 region has the DNA TGTGCCAGCTCACGACAACAGGTAGACTATGGCTACACCTTC.

The genes are TRBV7-2 and TRBJ1-4; D is possibly TRBD1 (6 bases). Germline CDR1 reads SGHTA; CDR2 reads FQGNSA. The CDR3 sequence is 18 residues long. V lost 5 bases, J lost 2 bases, and 21 bases lay in between. CDR3 coding DNA: TGTGCCAGCAGCCCATTTATTGGCCAGGGGTGGACTAATGAAAAACTGTTTTTT. This sequence encodes CASSPFIGQGWTNEKLFF.

This clone appeared a single time. The CDR3: CASSEGWSVSYNSPLHF. The CDR3 bases are TGTGCCAGCAGTGAAGGTTGGTCGGTCTCCTATAATTCACCCCTCCACTTT. The chain is built from TRBV6-1 and TRBJ1-6, with D unclear. V was trimmed by 1 base and J by 0 bases, leaving 10 bases between them. Germline values: CDR1 MNHNS, CDR2 SASEGT. This CDR3 has 17 residues.

CDR3 protein: CASSQGLPAEAFF. In DNA form, the CDR3 reads TGCGCCAGCAGCCAAGGCTTACCGGCTGAAGCTTTCTTT. The chain has TRBV4-1 and TRBJ1-1, with D hard to call. V was pared by 1 base and J by 6 bases, with 9 bases between. The CDR3 has 13 amino acids. Germline-derived CDR1 and CDR2 are MGHRA and YSYEKL.

V usage is TRBV9 and J usage is TRBJ2-1; 9 bases match TRBD2. Germline assignment: CDR1 SGDLS and CDR2 YYNGEE. Trimming cost V 3 bases and J 7 bases; bases outside gene matches: 5. CDR3 length equals 14 residues. The CDR3 reads CASSGPSGANEQFF. CDR3 bases: TGTGCCAGCAGCGGGCCTAGCGGGGCAAATGAGCAGTTCTTC.

The V and J genes are TRBV20-1 and TRBJ2-1, with D perhaps TRBD1 (5 bases). The CDR3 has 9 amino acids. Germline V lookup: CDR1 DFQATT, CDR2 SNEGSKA (reference sequence). The CDR3 is CTPHREQFF. As DNA, the CDR3 is TGCACCCCTCACAGGGAGCAGTTCTTC.

This clone was recorded a few times. The chain recombines TRBV19 with TRBJ2-1; 8 nucleotides line up with TRBD2. This CDR3 has 15 residues. Germline V gene lookup returns CDR1 LNHDA and CDR2 SQIVND (reference sequence). V shed 5 bases, J shed 2 bases, and the junction held 5 bases outside the gene matches. This CDR3 is CASSQRESTYNEQFF. The DNA of the CDR3 is TGTGCCAGTAGTCAGCGGGAGTCGACCTACAATGAGCAGTTCTTC.

CDR3 DNA: TGTGCCAGCAGGGGGGGACTTTTGTCGACTGAAGCTTTCTTT. Translating it yields CASRGGLLSTEAFF. The chain employs TRBV6-1 and TRBJ1-1; the D gene is possibly TRBD1 (5 bases). Between the trimmed V and J ends, which lost 6 bases and 5 bases, there was a span of 16 bases. The CDR3 length is 14 residues. The germline V gene has CDR1 MNHNS and CDR2 SASEGT.

The chain links TRBV6-5 to TRBJ1-2; 11 nucleotides match TRBD1. The CDR3 sequence is 13 residues long. Germline loops: CDR1 MNHEY, CDR2 SVGAGI. J gave up 6 bases and V 4 bases, and 1 base lay outside the gene matches. The CDR3 sequence: CASSSDRGHGYTF. CDR3 nucleotide sequence: TGTGCCAGCAGTTCGGACAGGGGGCATGGCTACACCTTC.

The V gene is TRBV4-3, the J gene TRBJ2-7, with 10 bases aligning to TRBD1. CDR1 and CDR2 from the germline V gene are LGHNA and YSLEER. This CDR3 region has 17 residues. V lost 4 bases and J lost 5; bases outside the gene matches: 14. CDR3 nucleotides: TGCGCCAGCAGCCTACACCGTCGGGACAGGGGATGGGACGAGCAGTACTTC. Protein sequence: CASSLHRRDRGWDEQYF.